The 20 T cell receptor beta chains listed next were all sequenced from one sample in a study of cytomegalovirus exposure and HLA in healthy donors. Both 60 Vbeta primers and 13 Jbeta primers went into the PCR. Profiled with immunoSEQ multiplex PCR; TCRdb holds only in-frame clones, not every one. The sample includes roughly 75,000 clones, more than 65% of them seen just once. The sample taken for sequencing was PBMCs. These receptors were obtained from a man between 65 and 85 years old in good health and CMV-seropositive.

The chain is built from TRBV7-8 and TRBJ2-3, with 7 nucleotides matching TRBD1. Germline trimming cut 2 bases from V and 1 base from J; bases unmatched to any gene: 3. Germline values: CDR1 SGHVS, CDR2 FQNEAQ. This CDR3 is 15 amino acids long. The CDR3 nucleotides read TGTGCCAGCAGCTTATACAGGGGCCGCACAGATACGCAGTATTTT. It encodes CASSLYRGRTDTQYF.

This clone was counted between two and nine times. The CDR3 is CAWSVGGGSEKLFF. CDR3 nucleotides: TGTGCCTGGAGTGTAGGAGGAGGTAGTGAAAAACTGTTTTTT. V gene TRBV30 combines with J gene TRBJ1-4; D uncertain. This CDR3 is built from 14 residues. Germline CDR1 reads GTSNPN; CDR2 reads SVGIG (reference sequence). The V end was cut by 0 bases, the J end by 7 bases, with 12 bases between.

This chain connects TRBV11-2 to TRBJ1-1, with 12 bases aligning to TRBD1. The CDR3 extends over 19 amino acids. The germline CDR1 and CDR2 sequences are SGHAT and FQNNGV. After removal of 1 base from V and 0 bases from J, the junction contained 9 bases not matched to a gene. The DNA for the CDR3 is TGTGCCAGCAGCTTAGCTCCGGGACAGGGGGCAGCGATGAACACTGAAGCTTTCTTT. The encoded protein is CASSLAPGQGAAMNTEAFF.

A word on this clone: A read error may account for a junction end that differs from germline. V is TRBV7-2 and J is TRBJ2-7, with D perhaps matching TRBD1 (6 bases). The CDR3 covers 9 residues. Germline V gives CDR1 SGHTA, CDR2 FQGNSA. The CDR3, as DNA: TGTGCCAGCAGCCCTCAGGGGAACTTC. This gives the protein CASSPQGNF. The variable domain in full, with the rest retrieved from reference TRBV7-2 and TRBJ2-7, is GAGVSQSPSNKVTEKGKDVELRCDPISGHTALYWYRQSLGQGLEFLIYFQGNSAPDKSGLPSDRFSAERTGGSVSTLTIQRTQQEDSAVYLCASSPQGNFGPGTRLTVT.

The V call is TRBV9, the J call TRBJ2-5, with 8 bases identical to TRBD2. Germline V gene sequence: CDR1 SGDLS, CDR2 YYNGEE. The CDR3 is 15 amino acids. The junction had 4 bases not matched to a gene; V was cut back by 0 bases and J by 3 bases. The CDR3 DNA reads TGTGCCAGCAGCGTAGCGAGGCGGGGGGAAGAGACCCAGTACTTC. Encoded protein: CASSVARRGEETQYF.

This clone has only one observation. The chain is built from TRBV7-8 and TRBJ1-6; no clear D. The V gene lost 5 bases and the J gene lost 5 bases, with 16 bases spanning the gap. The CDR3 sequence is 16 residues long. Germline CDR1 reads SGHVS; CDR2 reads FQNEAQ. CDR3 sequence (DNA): TGTGCCAGCAGCAAAAATACCCCCGGTAATAATTCACCCCTCCACTTT. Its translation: CASSKNTPGNNSPLHF.

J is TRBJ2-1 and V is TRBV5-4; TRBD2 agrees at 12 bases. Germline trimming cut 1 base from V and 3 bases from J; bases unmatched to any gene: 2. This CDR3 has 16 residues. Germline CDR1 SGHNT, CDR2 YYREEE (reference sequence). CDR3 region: CASSLPSGGVYNEQFF. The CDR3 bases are TGTGCCAGCAGCTTGCCTAGCGGGGGGGTCTACAATGAGCAGTTCTTC.

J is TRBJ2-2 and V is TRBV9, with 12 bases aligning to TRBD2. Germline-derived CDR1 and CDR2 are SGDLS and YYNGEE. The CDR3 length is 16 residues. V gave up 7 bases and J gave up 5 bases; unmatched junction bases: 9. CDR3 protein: CASSRTLAGGTGELFF. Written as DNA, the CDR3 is TGTGCCAGCTCGCGTACTCTAGCGGGAGGGACCGGGGAGCTGTTTTTT.

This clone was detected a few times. The CDR3 coding sequence is TGCGCCAGCAGCCAAAGAGGGAGAGATCAGCCCCAGCATTTT. Amino acids: CASSQRGRDQPQHF. This chain uses TRBV4-1 with TRBJ1-5; D gene ambiguous. This CDR3 comprises 14 residues. Germline CDR1 MGHRA, CDR2 YSYEKL. Trimming cost V 2 bases and J 5 bases, with 10 bases left between them.

Here the CDR3 reads CASSMDFQETQYF. For the CDR3, the DNA is TGTGCCAGCAGCATGGACTTTCAAGAGACCCAGTACTTC. This chain joins TRBV5-4 and TRBJ2-5, with D perhaps matching TRBD2 (5 bases). This CDR3 is built from 13 residues. CDR1 is SGHNT, CDR2 YYREEE, per germline (reference sequence). The V end was cut by 4 bases, the J end by 2 bases, with 9 bases between.

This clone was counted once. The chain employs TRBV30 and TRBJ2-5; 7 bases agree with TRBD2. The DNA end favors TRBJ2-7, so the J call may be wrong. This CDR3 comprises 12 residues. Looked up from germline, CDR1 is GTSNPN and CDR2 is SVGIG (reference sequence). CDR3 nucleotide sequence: TGTGCCGCCCTAGCGGAGACCTACGAGCAGTACTTC. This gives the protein CAALAETYEQYF.

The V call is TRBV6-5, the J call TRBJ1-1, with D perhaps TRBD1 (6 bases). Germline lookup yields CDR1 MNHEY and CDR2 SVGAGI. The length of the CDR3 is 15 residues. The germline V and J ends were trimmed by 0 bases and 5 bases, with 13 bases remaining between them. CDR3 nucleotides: TGTGCCAGCAGTTACTCGACACAGGGAGGGACTGAAGCTTTCTTT. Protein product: CASSYSTQGGTEAFF.

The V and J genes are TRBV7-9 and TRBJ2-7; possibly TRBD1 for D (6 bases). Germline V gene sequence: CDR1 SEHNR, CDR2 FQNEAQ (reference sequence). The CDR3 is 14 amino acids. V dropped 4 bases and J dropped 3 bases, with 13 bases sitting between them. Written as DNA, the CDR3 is TGTGCCAGCAGCTCAAGGACAGCTATCTACGAGCAGTACTTC. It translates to CASSSRTAIYEQYF. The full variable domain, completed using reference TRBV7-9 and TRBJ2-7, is DTGVSQNPRHKITKRGQNVTFRCDPISEHNRLYWYRQTLGQGPEFLTYFQNEAQLEKSRLLSDRFSAERPKGSFSTLEIQRTEQGDSAMYLCASSSRTAIYEQYFGPGTRLTVT.

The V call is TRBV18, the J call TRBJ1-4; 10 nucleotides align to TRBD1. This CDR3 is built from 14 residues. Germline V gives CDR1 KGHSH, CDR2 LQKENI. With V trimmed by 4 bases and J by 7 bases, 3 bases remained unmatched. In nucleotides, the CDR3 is TGTGCCAGCTCACGAGGACAGGGGGGTGAAAAACTGTTTTTT. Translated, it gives CASSRGQGGEKLFF. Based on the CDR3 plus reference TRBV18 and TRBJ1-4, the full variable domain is NAGVMQNPRHLVRRRGQEARLRCSPMKGHSHVYWYRQLPEEGLKFMVYLQKENIIDESGMPKERFSAEFPKEGPSILRIQQVVRGDSAAYFCASSRGQGGEKLFFGSGTQLSVL.

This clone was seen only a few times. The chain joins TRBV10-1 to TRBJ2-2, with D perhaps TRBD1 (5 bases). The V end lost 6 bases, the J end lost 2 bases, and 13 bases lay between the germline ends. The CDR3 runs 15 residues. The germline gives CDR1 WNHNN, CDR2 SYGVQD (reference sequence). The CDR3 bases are TGCGCCAGCAGAAGGGGTAGGGGAAACACCGGGGAGCTGTTTTTT. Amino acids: CASRRGRGNTGELFF.

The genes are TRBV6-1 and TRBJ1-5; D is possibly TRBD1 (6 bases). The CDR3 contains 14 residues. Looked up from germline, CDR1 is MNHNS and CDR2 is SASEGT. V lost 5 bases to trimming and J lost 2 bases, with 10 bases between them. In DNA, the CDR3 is TGTGCCAGCAGTCTGACAGGAGGCAATCAGCCCCAGCATTTT. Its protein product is CASSLTGGNQPQHF.

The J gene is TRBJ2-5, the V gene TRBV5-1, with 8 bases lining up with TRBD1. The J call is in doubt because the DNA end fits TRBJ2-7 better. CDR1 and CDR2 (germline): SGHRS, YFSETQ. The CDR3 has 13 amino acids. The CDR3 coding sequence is TGCGCCAGCAGCCGGGACAGGACCTACGAGCAGTACTTC. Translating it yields CASSRDRTYEQYF.

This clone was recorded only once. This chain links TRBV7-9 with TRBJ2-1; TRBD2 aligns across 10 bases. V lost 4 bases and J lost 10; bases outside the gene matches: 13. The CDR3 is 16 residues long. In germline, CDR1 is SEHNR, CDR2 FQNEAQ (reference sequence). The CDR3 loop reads CASSSPSGGGSREQFF. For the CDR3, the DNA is TGTGCCAGCAGCTCGCCTAGCGGGGGAGGTTCTCGAGAGCAGTTCTTC.

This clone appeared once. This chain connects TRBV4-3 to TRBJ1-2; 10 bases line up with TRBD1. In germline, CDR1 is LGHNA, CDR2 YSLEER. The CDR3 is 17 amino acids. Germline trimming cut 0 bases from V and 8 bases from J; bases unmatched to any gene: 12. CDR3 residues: CASSQELPVGTGVGYTF. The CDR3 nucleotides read TGCGCCAGCAGCCAAGAGCTCCCAGTCGGGACAGGGGTAGGCTACACCTTC.

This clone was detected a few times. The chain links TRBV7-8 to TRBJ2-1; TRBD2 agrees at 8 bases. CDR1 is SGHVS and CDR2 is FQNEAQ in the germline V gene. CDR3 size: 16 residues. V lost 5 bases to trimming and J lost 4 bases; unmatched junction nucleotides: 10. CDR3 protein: CASSPRSGASYNEQFF. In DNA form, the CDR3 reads TGTGCCAGCAGCCCCCGTAGCGGGGCCTCATACAATGAGCAGTTCTTC.